These 25 T cell receptor beta chains share one sample of origin, sequenced in a study of early T cells in non-severe SARS-CoV-2 infection. TCRdb reanalysed the 5' RACE reads using MiXCR and keeps one entry per CDR3 protein. The sample carries some 40,000 distinct CDR3 sequences, 3.5% to 4% recorded once. What was sequenced was whole blood. These receptors were collected from an adult who was a healthcare worker with PCR-confirmed SARS-CoV-2 infection or an uninfected control (not recorded which).

Many counts were recorded for this clonotype. V gene TRBV6-6 combines with J gene TRBJ1-6; TRBD1 matches at 8 bases. The trim removed 5 bases at V and 9 bases at J, leaving 3 bases unmatched. This CDR3 is 13 amino acids long. Germline CDR1 MNHNY, CDR2 SVGAGI (reference sequence). CDR3 sequence (DNA): TGTGCCAGCAGTCCAGGGGGCGGTTCACCCCTCCACTTT. Translated, it gives CASSPGGGSPLHF.

This clonotype has ten or more counts. Here the CDR3 DNA reads TGCGCCAGCAGCCAATATTCTGGAAACACCATATATTTT. Its translation is CASSQYSGNTIYF. The gene calls are TRBV4-3 and TRBJ1-3; D uncertain. Germline CDR1 is LGHNA and CDR2 is YSLEER. The CDR3 has 13 residues. V lost 2 bases and J lost 1, with 3 bases in between.

The rearrangement uses TRBV14 and TRBJ2-1, with 8 bases fitting TRBD2. Germline CDR1 and CDR2: SGHDN and FVKESK. V trimming: 0 bases; J trimming: 8 bases; junction bases outside the gene matches: 12. This CDR3 is built from 17 residues. CDR3 nucleotides: TGTGCCAGCAGCCAAGATATATCGGGACTAGTCGCGGATGAGCAGTTCTTC. Translating gives CASSQDISGLVADEQFF.

The sample holds many counts of this clonotype. The rearrangement uses TRBV27 and TRBJ1-5; a possible D gene is TRBD1 (5 bases). This CDR3 region has 14 residues. Trimming removed 4 bases from V and 2 bases from J, with 9 bases in between. Germline V CDR1 and CDR2: MNHEY, SMNVEV (reference sequence). The CDR3 bases are TGTGCCAGCAGTTCAGGGATGGGCAATCAGCCCCAGCATTTT. As protein: CASSSGMGNQPQHF.

This clonotype has ten or more counts. The chain joins TRBV6-5 to TRBJ1-2; no definite D call. CDR3 length equals 15 residues. V dropped 0 bases and J dropped 2 bases, with 10 bases sitting between them. Germline CDR1 and CDR2: MNHEY and SVGAGI. CDR3 DNA sequence: TGTGCCAGCAGTTACTCGTTGCTGGGCAACTATGGCTACACCTTC. Residues: CASSYSLLGNYGYTF.

This clonotype came up many times. This chain connects TRBV5-1 to TRBJ2-1; D gene uncertain. The CDR3 is 14 residues long. Germline V gene sequence: CDR1 SGHRS, CDR2 YFSETQ. V was cut by 0 bases and J by 6 bases, with 10 bases left in between. CDR3 region: CASSLDGPVNEQFF. The DNA for the CDR3 is TGCGCCAGCAGCTTGGACGGACCAGTCAATGAGCAGTTCTTC.

Many counts were recorded for this clonotype. This sequence joins TRBV28 and TRBJ2-7; D uncertain. Germline CDR1 is MDHEN and CDR2 is SYDVKM. The length of the CDR3 is 13 residues. V was cut by 4 bases and J by 1 base, with 8 bases left in between. DNA of the CDR3: TGTGCCAGCAGTTGGACGATTTCCTACGAGCAGTACTTC. This codes for CASSWTISYEQYF.

The sample holds many counts of this clonotype. The J gene is TRBJ2-1, the V gene TRBV7-9; 16 bases agree with TRBD2. The ends lost 5 bases at V and 6 bases at J; junction bases unmatched: 13. This CDR3 spans 19 amino acids. Germline-derived CDR1 and CDR2 are SEHNR and FQNEAQ (reference sequence). The CDR3 DNA reads TGTGCCAGCAGCCGACCGGGACTAGCGGGAGGGTTGGTTCCCAATGAGCAGTTCTTC. This translates into CASSRPGLAGGLVPNEQFF.

In the case of this clonotype: This may come from a read error, since a much larger clone is one base off. The CDR3 does not end in the conserved phenylalanine or tryptophan, so this is likely a read error. This chain links TRBV6-4 with TRBJ2-1, with D possibly matching TRBD2 (5 bases). The CDR3 loop spans 15 amino acids. The germline V gene has CDR1 MRHNA and CDR2 SNTAGT. Deletions cut 3 bases from V and 1 base from J, with 10 bases between. For the CDR3, the DNA is TGTGCCAGCAGTGAGGACTGGGGATCCTACAATGAGCAGTTCTCC. This codes for CASSEDWGSYNEQFS.

At least ten counts were recorded for this clonotype. The rearrangement joins TRBV6-2 or TRBV6-3 to TRBJ2-1; perhaps TRBD2 as D (6 bases). This CDR3 has 15 amino acids. Germline V gene data show CDR1 as MNHEY and CDR2 as SVGEGT. The germline V and J ends were trimmed by 1 base and 4 bases, with 11 bases remaining between them. The CDR3 loop reads CASSYWGEGYNEQFF. The CDR3 nucleotides are TGTGCCAGCAGTTACTGGGGGGAAGGATACAATGAGCAGTTCTTC.

This clonotype has ten or more counts. V is TRBV10-3 and J is TRBJ2-1; D is uncertain. V lost 2 bases and J lost 0, with 11 bases in between. This CDR3 region has 16 residues. Germline lookup yields CDR1 ENHRY and CDR2 SYGVKD. The CDR3 DNA follows: TGTGCCATCAGTGAGAGGGTCGATAGCTCCTACAATGAGCAGTTCTTC. As protein: CAISERVDSSYNEQFF.

The CDR3: CASSARGGANEKLFF. The CDR3 bases are TGTGCCAGCAGCGCCAGAGGGGGTGCTAATGAAAAACTGTTTTTT. This rearrangement joins TRBV9 to TRBJ1-4, with D perhaps matching TRBD1 (6 bases). CDR3 length: 15 residues. Looked up from germline, CDR1 is SGDLS and CDR2 is YYNGEE. V lost 3 bases and J 3 bases, leaving 12 bases between the germline ends.

About this clonotype itself: A much larger clone is a single base away; this may be a read error. J is TRBJ2-7 and V is TRBV28; 9 nucleotides line up with TRBD2. From germline, CDR1 is MDHEN and CDR2 SYDVKM. V was clipped by 11 bases and J by 3 bases; unmatched bases: 5. CDR3 size: 12 residues. CDR3 loop: CAGGRDNYEQYF. CDR3 in DNA: TGTGCCGGCGGGAGGGACAACTACGAGCAGTACTTC.

This clonotype was counted many times. This chain joins TRBV27 and TRBJ2-4; a possible D gene is TRBD2 (7 bases). This CDR3 is built from 14 residues. Germline V gene data show CDR1 as MNHEY and CDR2 as SMNVEV (reference sequence). The V end lost 2 bases, the J end lost 7 bases, and 12 bases lay between the germline ends. In nucleotides, the CDR3 is TGTGCCAGCAGTTTAATGAGGGGGGGTAACATTCAGTACTTC. It translates to CASSLMRGGNIQYF.

This clonotype was counted only a few times. The chain carries TRBV5-5 and TRBJ2-7; 8 positions agree with TRBD1. Germline V gene lookup returns CDR1 SGHKS and CDR2 YYEKEE (reference sequence). V lost 5 bases and J lost 2; bases outside the gene matches: 6. The CDR3 contains 14 residues. CDR3 protein: CASRLGQGPYEQYV. CDR3 nucleotide sequence: TGTGCCAGCAGACTAGGACAGGGTCCCTACGAGCAGTACGTC.

This clonotype was observed at least ten times. The chain employs TRBV4-3 and TRBJ1-6; D gene unclear. The CDR3 has 14 amino acids. Germline CDR1 and CDR2: LGHNA and YSLEER. Trimming removed 3 bases from V and 10 bases from J, with 13 bases in between. The CDR3 bases are TGCGCCAGCAGCCATCAGAGGGAACGATCACCCCTCCACTTT. Translating gives CASSHQRERSPLHF.

This clonotype was observed at least ten times. The chain is built from TRBV4-1 and TRBJ2-1, with 8 bases lining up with TRBD2. This CDR3 is built from 17 residues. CDR1 is MGHRA, CDR2 YSYEKL, per germline. V gave up 0 bases and J gave up 12 bases; unmatched junction bases: 16. The CDR3 spells CASSQDLSGSSALLQFF. CDR3 DNA: TGCGCCAGCAGCCAAGATTTAAGCGGGAGCTCCGCCTTGCTGCAGTTCTTC.

This clonotype came up many times. The chain carries TRBV9 and TRBJ2-2; D gene unclear. CDR1 is SGDLS and CDR2 is YYNGEE in the germline V gene. V was pared by 4 bases and J by 6 bases, with 13 bases between. The CDR3 has 14 residues. For the CDR3, the DNA is TGTGCCAGCAGCCCCTACGGACCCCCCGGGGAGCTGTTTTTT. It specifies CASSPYGPPGELFF.

This chain connects TRBV11-2 to TRBJ2-3; 11 bases line up with TRBD2. Germline-derived CDR1 and CDR2 are SGHAT and FQNNGV. The CDR3 spans 18 residues. V was pared by 4 bases and J by 3 bases, with 12 bases of the junction left unmatched. The CDR3 spells CASSSPPTSGSQTDTQYF. In nucleotides, the CDR3 is TGTGCCAGCAGCTCCCCCCCAACTAGCGGGAGTCAGACAGATACGCAGTATTTT.

The J gene is TRBJ1-1, the V gene TRBV19; D is unresolved. Germline V gives CDR1 LNHDA, CDR2 SQIVND (reference sequence). Trimming removed 0 bases from V and 8 bases from J, with 16 bases in between. The CDR3 runs 15 residues. CDR3 amino acids: CASSIDLRVGREAFF. CDR3 DNA sequence: TGTGCCAGTAGTATAGATCTCAGAGTAGGTCGGGAAGCTTTCTTT.

Judged by abundance, this clonotype is medium-sized. The rearrangement links TRBV29-1 to TRBJ2-1; possibly TRBD2 for D (6 bases). V was trimmed by 4 bases and J by 5 bases, leaving 12 bases between them. The CDR3 totals 13 residues. CDR1 is SQVTM and CDR2 is ANQGSEA in the germline V gene. Written as DNA, the CDR3 is TGCAGCGTTGGTCGGGGGACGGACAATGAGCAGTTCTTC. Translating gives CSVGRGTDNEQFF.

In its sample, this clonotype was seen a few times. The rearrangement joins TRBV24-1 to TRBJ2-2, with D perhaps TRBD2 (5 bases). This CDR3 is 16 amino acids long. Per the germline V gene, CDR1 is KGHDR and CDR2 is SFDVKD. V gave up 0 bases and J gave up 2 bases, with 9 bases separating them. The CDR3 loop reads CATSDLHSGNTGELFF. CDR3 sequence (DNA): TGTGCCACCAGTGATTTGCACTCGGGAAACACCGGGGAGCTGTTTTTT.

This clonotype appeared many times. The J gene is TRBJ2-5, the V gene TRBV11-3; 13 bases line up with TRBD2. The length of the CDR3 is 15 residues. Looked up from germline, CDR1 is SGHNT and CDR2 is YENEEA. J gave up 4 bases and V 5 bases, and 4 bases lay outside the gene matches. CDR3 bases: TGTGCCAGCAGCCCACGACTAGCGGGAGGAGAGACCCAGTACTTC. The encoded protein is CASSPRLAGGETQYF.

The chain has TRBV7-6 and TRBJ2-5; 9 positions agree with TRBD1. Per germline, CDR1 SGHVS and CDR2 FNYEAQ. This CDR3 region has 15 residues. With 5 bases clipped from V and 3 bases from J, the junction kept 7 bases outside the gene matches. CDR3 in amino acids: CASSLKDRGKETQYF. DNA for the CDR3: TGTGCCAGCAGCCTTAAGGACAGGGGTAAAGAGACCCAGTACTTC.

This clonotype has ten or more counts. The chain carries TRBV29-1 and TRBJ2-5, with D perhaps matching TRBD2 (7 bases). The CDR3 consists of 14 residues. Trimming pared 3 bases from V and 5 bases from J, leaving 16 bases between. Germline assignment: CDR1 SQVTM and CDR2 ANQGSEA. CDR3 loop: CSVDGGATVETQYF. The DNA of the CDR3 is TGCAGCGTTGATGGGGGGGCCACAGTGGAGACCCAGTACTTC.